There are a few counts of the clone carrying this TCR beta chain. Its matching antigen is unknown. The data stem from a study of beta chain features in type 1 diabetes. Study-wide results and limits: In patients and controls equally, PCR might favor templates that are shorter.

The entirety of the isolated RNA underwent reverse transcription, so expressed TCRB transcripts were sequenced. Naive, central memory and regulatory T cell samples came to a mean of around 3.3 million reads. Some clones are missing from TCRdb's copy, which holds only in-frame ones; the method was immunoSEQ multiplex PCR. The table records roughly 370,000 clones, roughly 14% of them present only once. This receptor was taken from a man younger than 45 in good health. The specimen was naive CD4+ T cells from blood.

The CDR3 nucleotides are TGCGCCAGCAGCTCTCCATCTATGAATGAGCAGTTCTTC. The encoded protein is CASSSPSMNEQFF. This rearrangement joins TRBV5-1 to TRBJ2-1; D not certain. This CDR3 contains 13 residues. CDR1 is SGHRS and CDR2 is YFSETQ in the germline V gene. The V end lost 3 bases, the J end lost 7 bases, and 11 bases lay between the germline ends.